These 20 T cell receptor beta chains were all obtained from the same sample, sequenced in a study of blood T cell repertoires in COVID-19. Repertoires were generated with immunoSEQ multiplex PCR, while TCRdb's copy carries only in-frame clones and drops some. The repertoire includes 150,000 to 190,000 clones, 84% of them detected once, and nearly 10% sits in the top ten. The sample comprised peripheral blood. These receptors came from a woman in her forties or fifties with acute or convalescent COVID-19.

The rearrangement joins TRBV29-1 to TRBJ2-3, with D possibly matching TRBD2 (5 bases). Trimming pared 2 bases from V and 0 bases from J, leaving 15 bases between. The CDR3 contains 16 residues. Germline V gives CDR1 SQVTM, CDR2 ANQGSEA. DNA for the CDR3: TGCAGCGTTGAACTGTCGCAGCGGATCAGCACAGATACGCAGTATTTT. This sequence encodes CSVELSQRISTDTQYF.

This sequence joins TRBV25-1 and TRBJ2-3; TRBD2 matches 7 bases. The CDR3 contains 17 residues. Germline V gives CDR1 MGHDK, CDR2 SYGVNS. The V segment lost 1 base and the J segment 2 bases; nucleotides outside the gene matches: 9. The CDR3 spells CASSEFHASGLTDTQYF. For the CDR3, the DNA is TGTGCCAGCAGTGAATTCCACGCTAGCGGCCTCACAGATACGCAGTATTTT. The full variable domain, in which reference TRBV25-1 and TRBJ2-3 provide the parts outside the CDR3, is EADIYQTPRYLVIGTGKKITLECSQTMGHDKMYWYQQDPGMELHLIHYSYGVNSTEKGDLSSESTVSRIRTEHFPLTLESARPSHTSQYLCASSEFHASGLTDTQYFGPGTRLTVL.

The genes are TRBV12-5 and TRBJ1-5, with a weak D call TRBD1 (5 bases). Trimming cost V 6 bases and J 2 bases, with 14 bases left between them. Germline loops: CDR1 LGHNT, CDR2 FRNRAP. The CDR3 covers 15 residues. CDR3 amino acids: CASGAGNSGNQPQHF. CDR3 in DNA: TGTGCTAGTGGCGCAGGGAATTCCGGCAATCAGCCCCAGCATTTT.

V usage is TRBV3-1 (or the pseudogene TRBV3-2) and J usage is TRBJ1-5; maybe TRBD1 (5 bases). Germline V gene lookup returns CDR1 LGHDT and CDR2 YNNKEL (reference sequence). Trimming cost V 4 bases and J 3 bases, with 10 bases left between them. There are 14 residues in the CDR3. The CDR3 nucleotides are TGTGCCAGCAGCCCGGACATTAACAATCAGCCCCAGCATTTT. It encodes CASSPDINNQPQHF.

V and J are TRBV7-2 and TRBJ2-7, with 9 bases aligning to TRBD2. CDR3 size: 18 residues. With V trimmed by 3 bases and J by 0 bases, 12 bases remained unmatched. The germline CDR1 and CDR2 sequences are SGHTA and FQGNSA. The CDR3 is CASSLGKAGGLYSYEQYF. The CDR3, as DNA: TGTGCCAGCAGCTTGGGAAAAGCGGGAGGCCTCTACTCCTACGAGCAGTACTTC.

The chain recombines TRBV27 with TRBJ2-3; D remains unclear. With 3 bases removed from V and 0 bases from J, the gap between germline ends came to 4 bases. This CDR3 is 13 amino acids long. From germline, CDR1 is MNHEY and CDR2 SMNVEV (reference sequence). The CDR3 coding sequence is TGTGCCAGCAGTTTCCTAAGCACAGATACGCAGTATTTT. It translates to CASSFLSTDTQYF.

The chain recombines TRBV28 with TRBJ2-3, with no clear D. V was trimmed by 3 bases and J by 0 bases, leaving 10 bases between them. The CDR3 contains 15 residues. Looked up from germline, CDR1 is MDHEN and CDR2 is SYDVKM. CDR3 protein: CASSFRRSSTDTQYF. The CDR3 nucleotides read TGTGCCAGCAGTTTTCGCCGGAGTAGCACAGATACGCAGTATTTT.

The J gene is TRBJ1-1, the V gene TRBV28, with D maybe TRBD1 (5 bases). The CDR3 is made up of 14 amino acids. V was pared by 3 bases and J by 4 bases, with 12 bases between. Per germline, CDR1 MDHEN and CDR2 SYDVKM. CDR3 nucleotide sequence: TGTGCCAGCAGTTTGGAGGGGACGACCACTGAAGCTTTCTTT. It specifies CASSLEGTTTEAFF.

The CDR3 DNA reads TGTGCCAGCACCACTAGCGGGGGCTCCTACGAGCAGTACTTC. Its protein is CASTTSGGSYEQYF. The J gene is TRBJ2-7, the V gene TRBV27; TRBD2 agrees at 11 bases. The CDR3 spans 14 residues. CDR1 is MNHEY, CDR2 SMNVEV, per germline (reference sequence). V trimming: 7 bases; J trimming: 0 bases; junction bases outside the gene matches: 2.

V and J are TRBV11-2 and TRBJ2-5, with 7 bases identical to TRBD2. Germline V gene data show CDR1 as SGHAT and CDR2 as FQNNGV. Trimming at V came to 1 base and at J to 5 bases, leaving 7 bases not matched to a gene. This CDR3 spans 15 amino acids. The CDR3 spells CASSLGPAGRETQYF. DNA of the CDR3: TGTGCCAGCAGCTTAGGCCCAGCGGGAAGGGAGACCCAGTACTTC.

The gene calls are TRBV9 and TRBJ2-1, with 8 bases aligning to TRBD1. Germline trimming cut 0 bases from V and 6 bases from J; bases unmatched to any gene: 5. This CDR3 is 15 amino acids long. The germline V gene encodes CDR1 SGDLS and CDR2 YYNGEE. This chain's CDR3 is CASSVAGGASNEQFF. The CDR3 region has the DNA TGTGCCAGCAGCGTAGCAGGGGGCGCTAGCAATGAGCAGTTCTTC.

This sequence joins TRBV18 and TRBJ1-2, with D uncertain. This CDR3 has 12 amino acids. With 3 bases removed from V and 2 bases from J, the gap between germline ends came to 4 bases. CDR1 KGHSH and CDR2 LQKENI come from the germline V gene. CDR3 in DNA: TGTGCCAGCTCACCCCCAAACTATGGCTACACCTTC. The encoded protein is CASSPPNYGYTF.

This chain joins TRBV18 and TRBJ2-2, with 8 bases lining up with TRBD1. Germline trimming cut 8 bases from V and 4 bases from J; bases unmatched to any gene: 6. The CDR3 spans 14 residues. Per germline, CDR1 KGHSH and CDR2 LQKENI. The CDR3 DNA is TGTGCCAGCGGGACCGGGACAGGCACCGGGGAGCTGTTTTTT. Its protein is CASGTGTGTGELFF.

The V call is TRBV28, the J call TRBJ1-2, with 7 bases fitting TRBD1. Unmatched junction bases numbered 5, after V lost 5 bases and J lost 2 bases. CDR3 size: 14 residues. Germline CDR1 reads MDHEN; CDR2 reads SYDVKM. The CDR3, as DNA: TGTGCCAGCAGTCTGGGACAGCGAAACTATGGCTACACCTTC. Its protein product is CASSLGQRNYGYTF.

The J gene is TRBJ1-3, the V gene TRBV28; 9 nucleotides match TRBD1. The germline V gene has CDR1 MDHEN and CDR2 SYDVKM. CDR3 length equals 15 residues. Germline trimming cut 6 bases from V and 2 bases from J; bases unmatched to any gene: 5. The CDR3 DNA is TGTGCCAGCAGGAAGACAGGGGGAACTGGAAACACCATATATTTT. Encoded protein: CASRKTGGTGNTIYF.

The chain uses TRBV19 and TRBJ2-6; a weak D match, TRBD1 (5 bases). Germline V gene data show CDR1 as LNHDA and CDR2 as SQIVND (reference sequence). The CDR3 totals 13 residues. V lost 8 bases and J lost 4, with 9 bases in between. The CDR3 DNA follows: TGTGCCAGTCAGGGTCCCGGGGCCAACGTCCTGACTTTC. Encoded protein: CASQGPGANVLTF.

This chain links TRBV9 with TRBJ2-1; 12 bases are a match to TRBD2. J was trimmed by 8 bases and V by 1 base; bases with no gene match: 16. In germline, CDR1 is SGDLS, CDR2 YYNGEE. CDR3 length: 19 amino acids. CDR3 region: CASSVNRKRTSGNGDEQFF. The CDR3 coding sequence is TGTGCCAGCAGCGTAAACAGAAAACGGACTAGCGGGAATGGCGATGAGCAGTTCTTC.

This chain links TRBV12-5 with TRBJ1-5; TRBD1 agrees at 8 bases. The CDR3 covers 15 residues. The V and J ends lost 6 bases and 1 base, in that order; junction bases with no gene match: 5. Germline CDR1 is LGHNT and CDR2 is FRNRAP. CDR3 region: CASGKTGDSNQPQHF. CDR3 bases: TGTGCTAGTGGAAAGACAGGGGACAGCAATCAGCCCCAGCATTTT.

The chain couples TRBV27 to TRBJ2-6; 11 positions match TRBD1. Losses at the gene ends were 4 bases for V and 0 bases for J; bases not matched to a gene: 8. CDR3 length: 19 residues. The V gene's germline CDR1 is MNHEY and CDR2 SMNVEV (reference sequence). In DNA, the CDR3 is TGTGCCAGCAGTTCAGTTATGGGACAGGGGGGCTCTGGGGCCAACGTCCTGACTTTC. Translated: CASSSVMGQGGSGANVLTF.

In nucleotides, the CDR3 is TGTGCCAGCAGCGTAGAGGGGCTAGCGGGGGATTCCTACGAGCAGTACTTC. Amino acid sequence: CASSVEGLAGDSYEQYF. This chain uses TRBV9 with TRBJ2-7, with TRBD2 matching 10 bases. J was trimmed by 1 base and V by 0 bases; bases with no gene match: 7. Germline lookup yields CDR1 SGDLS and CDR2 YYNGEE. The CDR3 loop spans 17 amino acids.